Presented here are 6 T cell receptor beta chains from one specimen sequenced in a study of CD8+ T cells in alopecia areata. Treatment in this sample: oral pan-JAK inhibitor, 5-10 mg twice daily. Following extraction, RNA underwent reverse transcription to cDNA, which served as the sequencing template. Repertoires were generated with immunoSEQ multiplex PCR, while TCRdb's copy carries only in-frame clones and drops some. The table has roughly 190,000 clones, around 60% seen once. The input for sequencing was CD4+ T cells sorted from blood, taken at week 4, from a patient treated with tofacitinib. The receptors shown here come from a human donor with alopecia areata.

The V and J genes are TRBV29-1 and TRBJ2-2; either TRBD1 or TRBD2 may fit D (6 bases each). From germline, CDR1 is SQVTM and CDR2 ANQGSEA. The CDR3 is made up of 15 amino acids. V dropped 4 bases and J dropped 0 bases, with 12 bases sitting between them. The CDR3 region is CSVVGGPPNTGELFF. In DNA form, the CDR3 reads TGCAGCGTTGTTGGGGGGCCCCCGAACACCGGGGAGCTGTTTTTT.

The chain employs TRBV5-1 and TRBJ1-1, with 8 nucleotides matching TRBD1. Trimming removed 3 bases from V and 2 bases from J; junction bases left unmatched: 3. The germline CDR1 and CDR2 sequences are SGHRS and YFSETQ. The CDR3 has 14 amino acids. DNA of the CDR3: TGCGCCAGCAGCTCAGGACAGGGAAACACTGAAGCTTTCTTT. As protein: CASSSGQGNTEAFF.

This clone came up a few times. This chain links TRBV5-1 with TRBJ2-3; 10 bases are shared with TRBD2. CDR1 is SGHRS and CDR2 is YFSETQ in the germline V gene. This CDR3 comprises 15 residues. After removal of 2 bases from V and 1 base from J, the junction contained 1 base not matched to a gene. The CDR3 bases are TGCGCCAGCAGCTTCCTAGCGGGGGGCACAGATACGCAGTATTTT. As protein: CASSFLAGGTDTQYF.

This chain connects TRBV2 to TRBJ1-1; D is ambiguous. Germline V gives CDR1 SNHLY, CDR2 FYNNEI. Deletions cut 8 bases from V and 10 bases from J, with 14 bases between. The CDR3 covers 11 residues. Written as DNA, the CDR3 is TGTGCCAGCCTGAGGCAGGCCTCAGCTTTCTTT. It specifies CASLRQASAFF. The full variable domain, in which reference TRBV2 and TRBJ1-1 provide the parts outside the CDR3, is EPEVTQTPSHQVTQMGQEVILRCVPISNHLYFYWYRQILGQKVEFLVSFYNNEISEKSEIFDDQFSVERPDGSNFTLKIRSTKLEDSAMYFCASLRQASAFFGQGTRLTVV.

V is TRBV19 and J is TRBJ1-2; D uncertain. Trimming cost V 5 bases and J 10 bases, with 11 bases left between them. Germline loops: CDR1 LNHDA, CDR2 SQIVND (reference sequence). The CDR3 loop spans 11 amino acids. The CDR3 DNA reads as TGTGCCAGTAGTGCGACGACGGCCTACACCTTC. Translating it yields CASSATTAYTF.

CDR3 residues: CAWTYEGFTQYF. For the CDR3, the DNA is TGTGCCTGGACCTACGAGGGGTTTACGCAGTATTTT. This chain uses TRBV30 with TRBJ2-3; D is tentatively TRBD1 or TRBD2 (5 bases each). There are 12 residues in the CDR3. The germline CDR1 and CDR2 sequences are GTSNPN and SVGIG (reference sequence). V lost 4 bases and J 8 bases, leaving 13 bases between the germline ends.